These 8 T cell receptor beta chains originate from one sample sequenced in a study of T cell responses to AZD1222 COVID-19 vaccine. Sequencing was performed with immunoSEQ multiplex PCR; in TCRdb, only in-frame clones are kept and a portion is missing. The table has about 150,000 clones, about 87% seen once. This specimen was peripheral blood, taken on day 0 of AZD1222 vaccination. All receptors derive from an adult in good health.

In this sample, this clone turned up once. The chain links TRBV27 to TRBJ2-1; maybe TRBD1 (5 bases). The V end was cut by 3 bases, the J end by 5 bases, with 14 bases between. From germline, CDR1 is MNHEY and CDR2 SMNVEV (reference sequence). The CDR3 sequence is 15 residues long. The CDR3 is CASSLMGRANNEQFF. The DNA for the CDR3 is TGTGCCAGCAGTTTGATGGGCAGGGCCAACAATGAGCAGTTCTTC.

This clone is medium-sized. The rearrangement uses TRBV5-1 and TRBJ1-4, with 8 nucleotides matching TRBD1. The ends lost 4 bases at V and 3 bases at J; junction bases unmatched: 8. Germline V gene sequence: CDR1 SGHRS, CDR2 YFSETQ. This CDR3 is 16 amino acids long. CDR3 protein: CASSPGQGGANEKLFF. The CDR3 nucleotides read TGCGCCAGCAGCCCAGGACAGGGAGGAGCTAATGAAAAACTGTTTTTT.

The V and J genes are TRBV5-4 and TRBJ2-7, with 8 bases lining up with TRBD2. The CDR3 is 14 residues long. Germline CDR1 SGHNT, CDR2 YYREEE (reference sequence). V was clipped by 4 bases and J by 2 bases; unmatched bases: 5. The DNA for the CDR3 is TGTGCCAGCAGCAGGGCGGGGGGAACCTACGAGCAGTACTTC. Translated: CASSRAGGTYEQYF.

The rearrangement joins TRBV6-5 to TRBJ1-4; D unresolved. Trimming cost V 6 bases and J 7 bases, with 15 bases left between them. Per germline, CDR1 MNHEY and CDR2 SVGAGI. CDR3 length equals 14 residues. The CDR3 sequence is CASRRAGGIEKLFF. The CDR3 DNA sequence: TGTGCCAGCAGAAGGGCCGGAGGTATTGAAAAACTGTTTTTT.

This rearrangement joins TRBV10-1 to TRBJ1-4, with D maybe TRBD1 (5 bases). This CDR3 spans 15 amino acids. CDR1 and CDR2 from the germline V gene are WNHNN and SYGVQD (reference sequence). The V end lost 0 bases, the J end lost 8 bases, and 13 bases lay between the germline ends. The CDR3 DNA sequence: TGCGCCAGCAGTGAGTCACGCAGGGCGAGCGAAAAACTGTTTTTT. Its translation is CASSESRRASEKLFF.

To note about this clone: At one boundary the junction diverges from the germline segment, which might be a read error. The genes are TRBV4-1 and TRBJ2-1; 7 bases are shared with TRBD1. This CDR3 has 16 residues. Germline V gene sequence: CDR1 MGHRA, CDR2 YSYEKL. The CDR3 sequence: CASTQQGKENNNEQFF. The CDR3 region has the DNA TGCGCCAGCACCCAACAGGGGAAAGAAAATAACAATGAGCAGTTCTTC.

The rearrangement uses TRBV14 and TRBJ1-2; D unclear. The CDR3 is 17 amino acids. Trimming stripped 0 bases from V and 7 bases from J, with 21 bases between. Germline CDR1 is SGHDN and CDR2 is FVKESK. CDR3 amino acids: CASSQDFPKVLGGGYTF. CDR3 nucleotides: TGTGCCAGCAGCCAAGATTTTCCTAAGGTTTTAGGCGGTGGCTACACCTTC.

This chain connects TRBV7-8 to TRBJ1-2; perhaps TRBD1 as D (5 bases). Per germline, CDR1 SGHVS and CDR2 FQNEAQ. CDR3 length: 13 amino acids. V lost 4 bases to trimming and J lost 6 bases, with 12 bases between them. CDR3 sequence: CASSSGGSNGYTF. CDR3 nucleotides: TGTGCCAGCAGCTCTGGGGGTTCGAATGGCTACACCTTC. Using reference TRBV7-8 and TRBJ1-2 for the parts outside the CDR3, the full variable domain is GAGVSQSPRYKVAKRGQDVALRCDPISGHVSLFWYQQALGQGPEFLTYFQNEAQLDKSGLPSDRFFAERPEGSVSTLKIQRTQQEDSAVYLCASSSGGSNGYTFGSGTRLTVV.